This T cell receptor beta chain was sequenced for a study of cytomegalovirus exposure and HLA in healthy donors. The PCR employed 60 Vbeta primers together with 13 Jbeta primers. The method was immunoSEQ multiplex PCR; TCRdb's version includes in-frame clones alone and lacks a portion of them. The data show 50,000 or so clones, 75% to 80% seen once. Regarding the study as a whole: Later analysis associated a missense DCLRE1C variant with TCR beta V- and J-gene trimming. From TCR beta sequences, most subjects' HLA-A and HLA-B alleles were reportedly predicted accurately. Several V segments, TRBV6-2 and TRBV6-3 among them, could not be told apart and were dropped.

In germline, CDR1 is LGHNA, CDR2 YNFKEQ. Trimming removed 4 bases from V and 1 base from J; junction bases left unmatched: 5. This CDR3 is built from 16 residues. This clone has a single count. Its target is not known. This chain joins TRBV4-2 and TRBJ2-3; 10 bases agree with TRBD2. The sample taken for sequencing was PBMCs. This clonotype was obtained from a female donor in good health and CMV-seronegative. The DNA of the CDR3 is TGTGCCAGCAGCCGTCTAGCGGGAGAGGGCACAGATACGCAGTATTTT. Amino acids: CASSRLAGEGTDTQYF.